This entry features one T cell receptor beta chain sequence. Germline CDR1 is MNHNS and CDR2 is SASEGT. This CDR3 spans 15 amino acids. V trimming: 4 bases; J trimming: 4 bases; junction bases outside the gene matches: 9. This sample was taken from a study of PD-1 blockade in mismatch repair-deficient tumors. The method was immunoSEQ multiplex PCR; TCRdb's version includes in-frame clones alone and lacks a portion of them. This sample yields tens of thousands of clones, of which 83% are seen a single time; around 20% belongs to the top ten. The source is an adult with mismatch repair-deficient cancer. The chain is built from TRBV6-1 and TRBJ2-7, with 8 nucleotides matching TRBD1. The input for sequencing was peripheral blood, taken 12 weeks after starting pembrolizumab. CDR3 sequence reads: CASSVTGVGGYEQYF. The CDR3, as DNA: TGTGCCAGCAGTGTGACAGGGGTAGGGGGGTACGAGCAGTACTTC.